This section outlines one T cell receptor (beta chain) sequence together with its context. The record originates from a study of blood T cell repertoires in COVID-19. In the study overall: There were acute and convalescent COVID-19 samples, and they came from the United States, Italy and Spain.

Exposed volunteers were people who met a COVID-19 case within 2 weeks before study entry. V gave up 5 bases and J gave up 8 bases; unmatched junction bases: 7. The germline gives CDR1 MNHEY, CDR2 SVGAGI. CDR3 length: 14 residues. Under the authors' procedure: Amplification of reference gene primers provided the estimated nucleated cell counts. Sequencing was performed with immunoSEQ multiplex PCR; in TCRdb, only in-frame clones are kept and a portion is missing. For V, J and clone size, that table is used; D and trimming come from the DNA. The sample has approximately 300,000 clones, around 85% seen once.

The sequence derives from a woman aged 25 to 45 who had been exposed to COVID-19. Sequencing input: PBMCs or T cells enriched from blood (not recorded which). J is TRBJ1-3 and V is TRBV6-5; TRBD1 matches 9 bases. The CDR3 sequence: CASSRDRAADTIYF. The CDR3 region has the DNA TGTGCCAGCAGTCGGGACAGGGCTGCAGACACCATATATTTT.